What follows are 21 T cell receptor beta chains derived from one specimen sequenced in a study of blood T cell repertoires in COVID-19. Sequencing was performed with immunoSEQ multiplex PCR; in TCRdb, only in-frame clones are kept and a portion is missing. The sample records roughly 190,000 clones, around 89% being singletons. The sample consisted of peripheral blood. These receptors were taken from a man in his forties with active or convalescent COVID-19.

V usage is TRBV7-2 and J usage is TRBJ1-2, with a tentative D call TRBD1 (5 bases). The CDR3 runs to 15 residues. Trimming shortened V by 5 bases and J by 6 bases, and 19 bases separated the two germline ends. Germline V gene lookup returns CDR1 SGHTA and CDR2 FQGNSA. The CDR3 region is CASSRLLQGFDGYTF. The DNA of the CDR3 is TGTGCCAGCAGCCGCCTCCTCCAGGGTTTTGATGGCTACACCTTC.

There are a few counts of this clone. The chain uses TRBV6-4 and TRBJ1-2; the match to TRBD1 covers 9 bases. CDR1 is MRHNA, CDR2 SNTAGT, per germline. V was pared by 4 bases and J by 6 bases, with 9 bases of the junction left unmatched. This CDR3 contains 15 residues. The CDR3 spells CASSAGTGSFDGYTF. The CDR3 DNA reads as TGTGCCAGCAGTGCTGGGACAGGGAGCTTTGATGGCTACACCTTC.

The rearrangement uses TRBV30 and TRBJ2-7; tentative D call: TRBD1 (6 bases). CDR1 is GTSNPN and CDR2 is SVGIG in the germline V gene (reference sequence). This CDR3 has 13 amino acids. V dropped 3 bases and J dropped 1 base, with 10 bases sitting between them. The CDR3 loop is CAWSRDKSYEQYF. For the CDR3, the DNA is TGTGCCTGGAGCCGGGACAAGTCCTACGAGCAGTACTTC.

V usage is TRBV6-5 and J usage is TRBJ1-2, with unresolved D. This CDR3 spans 12 amino acids. CDR1 and CDR2 (germline): MNHEY, SVGAGI. Trimming shortened V by 3 bases and J by 8 bases, and 10 bases separated the two germline ends. CDR3 amino acids: CASSYPGTGYTF. DNA of the CDR3: TGTGCCAGCAGTTATCCGGGTACAGGCTACACCTTC.

This chain uses TRBV4-1 with TRBJ1-2; D is unclear. The V end was cut by 1 base, the J end by 3 bases, with 15 bases between. Germline CDR1 reads MGHRA; CDR2 reads YSYEKL. The CDR3 totals 16 residues. The DNA of the CDR3 is TGCGCCAGCAGCCAAGGCGCAGACGGCGGCTACTATGGCTACACCTTC. Its protein product is CASSQGADGGYYGYTF.

This clone appeared a single time. The chain links TRBV2 to TRBJ2-2; possibly TRBD2 for D (5 bases). The CDR3 runs to 18 residues. V lost 0 bases to trimming and J lost 4 bases, with 18 bases between them. From germline, CDR1 is SNHLY and CDR2 FYNNEI. The CDR3 sequence is CASSEAQKYSEGTGELFF. The CDR3 DNA is TGTGCCAGCAGTGAAGCCCAGAAATACTCCGAGGGCACCGGGGAGCTGTTTTTT.

This chain links TRBV4-2 with TRBJ2-5; tentative D call: TRBD2 (5 bases). There are 16 residues in the CDR3. Germline V CDR1 and CDR2: LGHNA, YNFKEQ. Trimming stripped 1 base from V and 3 bases from J, with 15 bases between. CDR3 protein: CASSQVTDWGEETQYF. Here the CDR3 DNA reads TGTGCCAGCAGCCAAGTAACGGACTGGGGAGAAGAGACCCAGTACTTC.

This chain links TRBV5-1 with TRBJ1-4; 8 nucleotides line up with TRBD1. Germline V CDR1 and CDR2: SGHRS, YFSETQ. After removal of 4 bases from V and 5 bases from J, the junction contained 10 bases not matched to a gene. The CDR3 runs 16 residues. The CDR3 sequence: CASSAASRTGNEKLFF. Here the CDR3 DNA reads TGCGCCAGCAGCGCCGCCTCGAGGACAGGGAATGAAAAACTGTTTTTT.

This clone appeared a single time. J is TRBJ2-1 and V is TRBV5-4; TRBD2 agrees at 7 bases. This CDR3 region has 15 residues. With V trimmed by 2 bases and J by 6 bases, 8 bases remained unmatched. Germline-derived CDR1 and CDR2 are SGHNT and YYREEE (reference sequence). CDR3 sequence: CASSFYLAATNEQFF. The CDR3 DNA reads as TGTGCCAGCAGCTTCTACCTAGCGGCAACCAATGAGCAGTTCTTC.

The chain employs TRBV18 and TRBJ1-6; D unresolved. Trimming shortened V by 4 bases and J by 9 bases, and 13 bases separated the two germline ends. The CDR3 is made up of 14 amino acids. Germline values: CDR1 KGHSH, CDR2 LQKENI. The CDR3 bases are TGTGCCAGCTCACAATTTTCCTCGGGTTCACCCCTCCACTTT. It yields the protein CASSQFSSGSPLHF. The full variable domain, in which reference TRBV18 and TRBJ1-6 provide the parts outside the CDR3, is NAGVMQNPRHLVRRRGQEARLRCSPMKGHSHVYWYRQLPEEGLKFMVYLQKENIIDESGMPKERFSAEFPKEGPSILRIQQVVRGDSAAYFCASSQFSSGSPLHFGNGTRLTVT.

V and J are TRBV6-5 and TRBJ2-7; TRBD1 matches 9 bases. Trimming at V came to 6 bases and at J to 7 bases, leaving 10 bases not matched to a gene. This CDR3 has 14 amino acids. Germline CDR1 is MNHEY and CDR2 is SVGAGI. The CDR3 DNA reads TGTGCCAGCAGAATGGACAGGGGTCCCTGGGAGCAGTACTTC. This translates into CASRMDRGPWEQYF.

The gene calls are TRBV24-1 and TRBJ1-5; the match to TRBD1 covers 12 bases. With 4 bases clipped from V and 1 base from J, the junction kept 13 bases outside the gene matches. Per the germline V gene, CDR1 is KGHDR and CDR2 is SFDVKD. The length of the CDR3 is 20 residues. The CDR3 bases are TGTGCCACCAGTGAGCCCACGTGTGGGACAGGGGGCTTCAGCAATCAGCCCCAGCATTTT. It codes for CATSEPTCGTGGFSNQPQHF.

The chain combines TRBV12-5 with TRBJ1-5; the match to TRBD1 covers 11 bases. The length of the CDR3 is 19 residues. With 0 bases clipped from V and 0 bases from J, the junction kept 7 bases outside the gene matches. Per the germline V gene, CDR1 is LGHNT and CDR2 is FRNRAP. The CDR3 coding sequence is TGTGCTAGTGGTTTGGTTATAGGGACAGGGGGATATAGCAATCAGCCCCAGCATTTT. Translating it yields CASGLVIGTGGYSNQPQHF.

This chain links TRBV18 with TRBJ1-2; D not resolved. The CDR3 spans 11 residues. Deletions cut 5 bases from V and 3 bases from J, with 4 bases between. Germline V gene data show CDR1 as KGHSH and CDR2 as LQKENI. The CDR3, as DNA: TGTGCCAGCTCATCTGACTATGGCTACACCTTC. It translates to CASSSDYGYTF.

V is TRBV30 and J is TRBJ2-7, with a possible D match to TRBD2 (6 bases). The CDR3 length is 14 residues. The germline V and J ends were trimmed by 5 bases and 2 bases, with 16 bases remaining between them. The germline CDR1 and CDR2 sequences are GTSNPN and SVGIG (reference sequence). In DNA form, the CDR3 reads TGTGCCTGGCTACCTCCTAGCGAGGCCTACGAGCAGTACTTC. It translates to CAWLPPSEAYEQYF. Supplemented by reference TRBV30 and TRBJ2-7, the full variable domain reads SQTIHQWPATLVQPVGSPLSLECTVEGTSNPNLYWYRQAAGRGLQLLFYSVGIGQISSEVPQNLSASRPQDRQFILSSKKLLLSDSGFYLCAWLPPSEAYEQYFGPGTRLTVT.

The V call is TRBV18, the J call TRBJ1-5, with no clear D. This CDR3 has 16 amino acids. The germline V gene has CDR1 KGHSH and CDR2 LQKENI. V was shortened by 0 bases and J by 5 bases, with 14 bases between the two germline ends. The CDR3 reads CASSPPPVRVDQPQHF. CDR3 coding DNA: TGTGCCAGCTCACCACCGCCGGTGAGGGTTGATCAGCCCCAGCATTTT.

The rearrangement links TRBV7-6 to TRBJ2-7, with 7 bases that match TRBD2. CDR3 length: 15 residues. Germline V gives CDR1 SGHVS, CDR2 FNYEAQ. Germline trimming cut 5 bases from V and 7 bases from J; bases unmatched to any gene: 14. CDR3 nucleotide sequence: TGTGCCAGCAGCCAGGCGGCGGGCCCGCGGGGGGAGCAGTACTTC. The encoded protein is CASSQAAGPRGEQYF.

The chain has TRBV5-1 and TRBJ1-3; 7 bases fit TRBD1. J gave up 2 bases and V 4 bases, and 3 bases lay outside the gene matches. Germline V gives CDR1 SGHRS, CDR2 YFSETQ. The CDR3 covers 14 residues. DNA for the CDR3: TGCGCCAGCAGCCCGGGACAGACTGGAAACACCATATATTTT. Translation: CASSPGQTGNTIYF.

The chain couples TRBV5-5 to TRBJ1-6, with D hard to call. The germline gives CDR1 SGHKS, CDR2 YYEKEE (reference sequence). V dropped 2 bases and J dropped 0 bases, with 6 bases sitting between them. This CDR3 spans 15 amino acids. The CDR3 DNA follows: TGTGCCAGCAGCTTTGGCAGCTCCTATAATTCACCCCTCCACTTT. Translation gives CASSFGSSYNSPLHF.

V is TRBV10-3 and J is TRBJ2-1; 8 bases fit TRBD1. CDR3 length: 18 residues. Germline V gene data show CDR1 as ENHRY and CDR2 as SYGVKD. Germline trimming cut 0 bases from V and 8 bases from J; bases unmatched to any gene: 15. CDR3 amino acids: CAISESPQGASLSYEQFF. CDR3 in DNA: TGTGCCATCAGTGAGTCGCCGCAGGGGGCTTCACTTAGCTATGAGCAGTTCTTC.

This chain links TRBV11-3 with TRBJ2-5, with 7 bases fitting TRBD2. Germline-derived CDR1 and CDR2 are SGHNT and YENEEA. Trimming at V came to 8 bases and at J to 5 bases, leaving 8 bases not matched to a gene. The CDR3 totals 13 residues. The CDR3 region has the DNA TGTGCCAGCCACGGACTAGTTCATGAGACCCAGTACTTC. This encodes CASHGLVHETQYF.